This TCR beta chain came from a study of naive and memory T cell subsets. Two oligonucleotides, mixed equimolar, formed the beta constant-region primer covering TRBC1 and TRBC2. The ligated cDNA underwent four PCR rounds using SP2 and nested alpha and beta constant-region primers. TCRdb re-analysed the UMI-ligation and nested PCR reads in MiXCR, keeping a single row per CDR3 protein. The sample records about 18,000 distinct CDR3 sequences, approximately 8.6% being singletons. CDR3 length: 14 amino acids. Germline CDR1 SGHVS, CDR2 FQNEAQ. This clonotype was counted a single time. Germline is not matched at one junction end, which may reflect a read error.

This chain uses TRBV7-8 with TRBJ2-1, with D perhaps matching TRBD1 or TRBD2 (5 bases each). Specimen: central memory CD8+ T cells from blood. The source is a human donor in good health. CDR3 region: CASSLPGGDNEQLF. CDR3 DNA: TGTGCCAGCAGCCTCCCTGGGGGAGACAATGAGCAGTTATTC.